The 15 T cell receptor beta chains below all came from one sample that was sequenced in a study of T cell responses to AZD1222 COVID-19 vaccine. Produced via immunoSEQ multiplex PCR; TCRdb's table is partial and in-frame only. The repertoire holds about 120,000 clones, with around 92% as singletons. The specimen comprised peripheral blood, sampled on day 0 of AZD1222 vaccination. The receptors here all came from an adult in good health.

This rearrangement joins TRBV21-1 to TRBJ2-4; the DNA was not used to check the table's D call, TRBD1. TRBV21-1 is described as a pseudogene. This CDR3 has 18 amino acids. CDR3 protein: CASSRFALGVGAKNIQYF. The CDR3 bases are TGTGCCAGCAGCAGGTTCGCCTTAGGGGTGGGAGCCAAAAACATTCAGTACTTC.

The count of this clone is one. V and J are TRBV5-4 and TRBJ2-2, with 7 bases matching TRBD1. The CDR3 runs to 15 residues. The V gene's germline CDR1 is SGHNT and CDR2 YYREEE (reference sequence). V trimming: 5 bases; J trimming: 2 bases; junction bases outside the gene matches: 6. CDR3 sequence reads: CASSYRGQNTGELFF. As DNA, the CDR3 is TGTGCCAGCAGTTACAGGGGCCAAAACACCGGGGAGCTGTTTTTT. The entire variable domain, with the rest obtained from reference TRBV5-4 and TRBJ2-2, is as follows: ETGVTQSPTHLIKTRGQQVTLRCSSQSGHNTVSWYQQALGQGPQFIFQYYREEENGRGNFPPRFSGLQFPNYSSELNVNALELDDSALYLCASSYRGQNTGELFFGEGSRLTVL.

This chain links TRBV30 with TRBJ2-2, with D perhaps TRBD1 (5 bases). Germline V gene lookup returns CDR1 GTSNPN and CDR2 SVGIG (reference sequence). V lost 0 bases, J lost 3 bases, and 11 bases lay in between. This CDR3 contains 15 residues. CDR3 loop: CAWSVQEEDTGELFF. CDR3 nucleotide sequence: TGTGCCTGGAGTGTACAGGAAGAGGACACCGGGGAGCTGTTTTTT.

CDR3 bases: TGCGCCAGCAGCCCCAGCCCGATGAACACTGAAGCTTTCTTT. This gives the protein CASSPSPMNTEAFF. The V gene is TRBV5-1, the J gene TRBJ1-1; no clear D. The V gene's germline CDR1 is SGHRS and CDR2 YFSETQ. The CDR3 covers 14 residues. Trimming took 4 bases from V and 0 from J, leaving 10 bases between them.

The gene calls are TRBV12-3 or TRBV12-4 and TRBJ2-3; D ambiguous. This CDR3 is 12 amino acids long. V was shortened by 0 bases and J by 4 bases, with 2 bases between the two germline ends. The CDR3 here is CASSLASDTQYF. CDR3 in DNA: TGTGCCAGCAGTTTAGCCTCAGATACGCAGTATTTT.

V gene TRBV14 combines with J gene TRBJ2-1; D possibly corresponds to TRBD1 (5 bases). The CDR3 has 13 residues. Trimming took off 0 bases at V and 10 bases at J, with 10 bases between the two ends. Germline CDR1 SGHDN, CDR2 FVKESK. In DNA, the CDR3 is TGTGCCAGCAGCCAAGAGTTAGGGGCGGAGCAGTTCTTC. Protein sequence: CASSQELGAEQFF.

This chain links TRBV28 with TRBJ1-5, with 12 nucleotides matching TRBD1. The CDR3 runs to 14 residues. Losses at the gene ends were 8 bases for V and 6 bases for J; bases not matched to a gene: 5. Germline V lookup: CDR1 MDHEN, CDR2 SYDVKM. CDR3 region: CASSGQGARQPQHF. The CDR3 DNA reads TGTGCCAGCTCGGGACAGGGGGCGCGTCAGCCCCAGCATTTT.

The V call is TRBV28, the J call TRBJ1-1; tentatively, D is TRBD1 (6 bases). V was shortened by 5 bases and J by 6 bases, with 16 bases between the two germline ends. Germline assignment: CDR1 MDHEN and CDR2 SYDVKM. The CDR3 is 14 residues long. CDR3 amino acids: CASSRTGSFPEAFF. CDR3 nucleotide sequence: TGTGCCAGCAGTCGTACAGGGTCGTTCCCTGAAGCTTTCTTT.

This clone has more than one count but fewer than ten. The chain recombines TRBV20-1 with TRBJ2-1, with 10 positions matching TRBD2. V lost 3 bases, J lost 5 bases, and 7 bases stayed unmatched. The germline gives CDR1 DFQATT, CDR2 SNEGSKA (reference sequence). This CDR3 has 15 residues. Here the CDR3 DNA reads TGCAGTGCTAGTCATAGCGGGAGGATCGACAATGAGCAGTTCTTC. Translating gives CSASHSGRIDNEQFF.

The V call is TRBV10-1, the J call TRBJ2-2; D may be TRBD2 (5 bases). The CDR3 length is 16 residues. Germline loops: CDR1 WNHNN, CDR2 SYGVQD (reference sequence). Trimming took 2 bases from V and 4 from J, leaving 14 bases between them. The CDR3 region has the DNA TGCGCCAGCAGTGAGAAGGTGCGACGGGGCACCGGGGAGCTGTTTTTT. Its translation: CASSEKVRRGTGELFF.

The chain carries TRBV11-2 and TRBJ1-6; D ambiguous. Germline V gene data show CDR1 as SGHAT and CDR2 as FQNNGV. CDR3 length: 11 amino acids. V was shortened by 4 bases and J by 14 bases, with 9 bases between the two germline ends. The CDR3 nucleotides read TGTGCCAGCAGCTCCCCAAGAACCCTCCACTTT. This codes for CASSSPRTLHF.

The CDR3 region is CASSQVTSSNYGYTF. CDR3 bases: TGCGCCAGCAGCCAGGTCACGAGTTCTAACTATGGCTACACCTTC. This sequence joins TRBV4-1 and TRBJ1-2; no clear D gene. The CDR3 is 15 amino acids. V lost 3 bases and J 0 bases, leaving 11 bases between the germline ends. Germline loops: CDR1 MGHRA, CDR2 YSYEKL.

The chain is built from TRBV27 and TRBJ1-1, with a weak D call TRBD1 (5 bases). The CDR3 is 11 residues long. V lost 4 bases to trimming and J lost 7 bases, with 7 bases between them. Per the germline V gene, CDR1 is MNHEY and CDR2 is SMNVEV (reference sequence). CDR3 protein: CASSSTVEAFF. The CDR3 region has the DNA TGTGCCAGCAGTTCGACAGTTGAAGCTTTCTTT.

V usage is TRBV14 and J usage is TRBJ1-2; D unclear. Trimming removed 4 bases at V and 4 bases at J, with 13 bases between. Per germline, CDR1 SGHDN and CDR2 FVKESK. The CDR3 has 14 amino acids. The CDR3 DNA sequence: TGTGCCAGCAGCCCCCTACACCCAGGCTATGGCTACACCTTC. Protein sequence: CASSPLHPGYGYTF.

CDR3 bases: TGTGCCAGTAGTATGTCAGCAAACGAGCAGTACTTC. This sequence encodes CASSMSANEQYF. The V and J genes are TRBV19 and TRBJ2-7; D remains unclear. Per the germline V gene, CDR1 is LNHDA and CDR2 is SQIVND (reference sequence). Trimming pared 3 bases from V and 5 bases from J, leaving 8 bases between. The CDR3 spans 12 residues. Together with reference TRBV19 and TRBJ2-7, the CDR3 gives the full variable domain: DGGITQSPKYLFRKEGQNVTLSCEQNLNHDAMYWYRQDPGQGLRLIYYSQIVNDFQKGDIAEGYSVSREKKESFPLTVTSAQKNPTAFYLCASSMSANEQYFGPGTRLTVT.